These 27 T cell receptor beta chains were all obtained from the same sample, sequenced in a study of T cells in Graves' hyperthyroidism and ophthalmopathy. RNA transcripts yielded amplified TCR beta CDR3 regions. Primed by the HTBI set, a first-round RT-PCR was run on the TCR CDR3. TCRdb analysed the multiplex PCR reads with MiXCR anew, one entry per CDR3 protein. Altogether 110,000 to 150,000 distinct CDR3 sequences are present, around 20% being singletons, with the ten largest covering 65% to 80%. Sequencing used blood. The receptors shown here come from a woman aged 45-60 years with Graves' hyperthyroidism that later progressed to Graves' ophthalmopathy.

The chain links TRBV27 to TRBJ2-5, with TRBD1 as a possible D gene (5 bases). Trimming shortened V by 5 bases and J by 4 bases, and 14 bases separated the two germline ends. Germline V gene data show CDR1 as MNHEY and CDR2 as SMNVEV (reference sequence). This CDR3 region has 14 residues. This CDR3 is CASSHRQRGETQYF. The CDR3 coding sequence is TGTGCCAGCAGTCACCGGCAAAGGGGAGAGACCCAGTACTTC.

This clonotype was counted between two and nine times. The chain carries TRBV10-3 and TRBJ1-4, with a tentative D call TRBD1 (5 bases). Trimming removed 0 bases at V and 8 bases at J, with 10 bases between. CDR3 size: 14 residues. Germline CDR1 and CDR2: ENHRY and SYGVKD. CDR3: CAISESGDREKLFF. Written as DNA, the CDR3 is TGTGCCATCAGTGAGTCAGGGGATCGAGAAAAACTGTTTTTT.

A few counts support this clonotype. A read error may account for a junction end that differs from germline. V gene TRBV7-7 combines with J gene TRBJ2-2, with TRBD1 matching 9 bases. This CDR3 comprises 13 residues. Per the germline V gene, CDR1 is SSHAT and CDR2 is FNYEAQ (reference sequence). CDR3 bases: TGTGCTAGCAGGACAGGGGTCGACGGGGAGCTGTTTTTT. It specifies CASRTGVDGELFF. The variable domain in full, completed from reference TRBV7-7 and TRBJ2-2, reads GAGVSQSPRYKVTKRGQDVTLRCDPISSHATLYWYQQALGQGPEFLTYFNYEAQPDKSGLPSDRFSAERPEGSISTLTIQRTEQRDSAMYRCASRTGVDGELFFGEGSRLTVL.

This clonotype was seen repeatedly, ten times or more. This rearrangement joins TRBV28 to TRBJ1-6; D might be TRBD1 (5 bases). The CDR3 extends over 14 amino acids. The V end lost 8 bases, the J end lost 2 bases, and 10 bases lay between the germline ends. Looked up from germline, CDR1 is MDHEN and CDR2 is SYDVKM. CDR3 region: CASRGITYNSPLHF. For the CDR3, the DNA is TGTGCCAGCCGGGGGATCACCTATAATTCACCCCTCCACTTT.

The genes are TRBV6-2 or TRBV6-3 and TRBJ2-3, with D possibly matching TRBD2 (5 bases). The V gene's germline CDR1 is MNHEY and CDR2 SVGEGT. Trimming took 8 bases from V and 0 from J, leaving 15 bases between them. The CDR3 contains 15 residues. DNA for the CDR3: TGTGCCAGCGGAATACGAGGGTCTAGCACAGATACGCAGTATTTT. It encodes CASGIRGSSTDTQYF.

The sample holds a few counts of this clonotype. This chain links TRBV20-1 with TRBJ1-3, with D tentatively TRBD1 (6 bases). The CDR3 loop spans 15 amino acids. Germline V gives CDR1 DFQATT, CDR2 SNEGSKA (reference sequence). The ends were cut back, 2 bases at V and 0 bases at J, with 11 bases in the middle. CDR3 amino acids: CSARSTGHSGNTIYF. CDR3 DNA: TGCAGTGCTAGATCGACAGGTCACTCTGGAAACACCATATATTTT.

The table lists this clonotype with many counts. The rearrangement links TRBV11-2 to TRBJ2-1; D is perhaps TRBD1 (5 bases). Germline CDR1 SGHAT, CDR2 FQNNGV. The CDR3 length is 11 residues. Trimming shortened V by 0 bases and J by 12 bases, and 6 bases separated the two germline ends. DNA for the CDR3: TGTGCCAGCAGCTTAGACAGGGCGCAGTTCTTC. This codes for CASSLDRAQFF.

This clonotype was seen a few times. The rearrangement uses TRBV30 and TRBJ2-3, with unresolved D. With 7 bases removed from V and 0 bases from J, the gap between germline ends came to 14 bases. The CDR3 is 14 amino acids. CDR1 GTSNPN and CDR2 SVGIG come from the germline V gene (reference sequence). The CDR3 nucleotides read TGTGCCTCAAGGGCGGCCTATAGCACAGATACGCAGTATTTT. Residues: CASRAAYSTDTQYF.

Comment on this clonotype: With a much larger clone just one base away, this may be a read error. The chain employs TRBV6-2 or TRBV6-3 and TRBJ2-7; D perhaps matches TRBD2 (5 bases). The J call may be incorrect, as the DNA end agrees better with TRBJ2-1. Germline CDR1 reads MNHEY; CDR2 reads SVGEGT. The CDR3 consists of 11 residues. The CDR3 DNA reads as TGTGCCAGCAGGGACTTCTACGAGCAGTTCTTC. It is translated as CASRDFYEQFF.

This clonotype was observed many times. This chain connects TRBV30 to TRBJ2-2, with unresolved D. The V gene's germline CDR1 is GTSNPN and CDR2 SVGIG (reference sequence). Trimming removed 2 bases at V and 6 bases at J, with 10 bases between. This CDR3 has 13 amino acids. CDR3 DNA sequence: TGTGCCTGGAGTCCAGTACTCGCCGGGGAGCTGTTTTTT. It translates to CAWSPVLAGELFF.

This clonotype was observed at least ten times. CDR3: CASSVAGGKPYEQYF. CDR3 DNA sequence: TGTGCCAGCAGCGTAGCGGGAGGAAAGCCCTACGAGCAGTACTTC. V is TRBV2 and J is TRBJ2-7; 10 nucleotides align to TRBD2. This CDR3 is built from 15 residues. Germline lookup yields CDR1 SNHLY and CDR2 FYNNEI. V lost 6 bases and J lost 2; bases outside the gene matches: 7.

Many counts were recorded for this clonotype. The chain employs TRBV6-2 or TRBV6-3 and TRBJ2-3; 7 bases fit TRBD2. Trimming at V came to 2 bases and at J to 6 bases, leaving 5 bases not matched to a gene. The CDR3 contains 14 residues. Germline V gene lookup returns CDR1 MNHEY and CDR2 SVGEGT. This CDR3 reads CASSYGRATDTQYF. CDR3 DNA: TGTGCCAGCAGTTACGGGAGGGCCACGGATACGCAGTATTTT.

There are a few counts of this clonotype. The genes are TRBV28 and TRBJ2-4; possible D gene TRBD2, 5 bases. This CDR3 is 16 amino acids long. Germline CDR1 MDHEN, CDR2 SYDVKM. V dropped 2 bases and J dropped 0 bases, with 11 bases sitting between them. CDR3 sequence reads: CASSLAGRIAKNIQYF. CDR3 bases: TGTGCCAGCAGTTTAGCGGGCCGGATAGCCAAAAACATTCAGTACTTC.

This clonotype was found a few times. One base away lies a much larger clone, so this may be a sequencing read error. V is TRBV7-3 and J is TRBJ2-5; D gene ambiguous. The CDR3 is made up of 13 amino acids. Germline lookup yields CDR1 SGHTA and CDR2 FQGTGA. DNA of the CDR3: TGTGTCAGCAGCTCCCAGGCCCAAGAGACCCAGTACTTC. Translated, it gives CVSSSQAQETQYF.

Many counts were recorded for this clonotype. V and J are TRBV11-2 and TRBJ2-7, with D tentatively TRBD2 (6 bases). V lost 3 bases to trimming and J lost 5 bases, with 14 bases between them. CDR1 and CDR2 from the germline V gene are SGHAT and FQNNGV. The CDR3 consists of 14 residues. CDR3 loop: CASSFGSRVHEQYF. The DNA for the CDR3 is TGTGCCAGCAGCTTCGGGAGCAGGGTCCACGAGCAGTACTTC.

The chain combines TRBV27 with TRBJ1-2; TRBD1 aligns across 8 bases. CDR3 size: 15 residues. The germline CDR1 and CDR2 sequences are MNHEY and SMNVEV (reference sequence). Trimming took 4 bases from V and 0 from J; bases not matched to a gene: 4. The CDR3 loop is CASSSRTGTNYGYTF. The CDR3 nucleotides are TGTGCCAGCAGTTCCCGGACAGGGACTAACTATGGCTACACCTTC.

This clonotype was seen many times. The chain has TRBV20-1 and TRBJ1-1; D unclear. V lost 3 bases, J lost 0 bases, and 11 bases lay in between. Germline CDR1 DFQATT, CDR2 SNEGSKA (reference sequence). This CDR3 is built from 14 residues. CDR3 bases: TGCAGTGCTAGGGCGGGCGGCATGAACACTGAAGCTTTCTTT. The encoded protein is CSARAGGMNTEAFF.

This clonotype was recorded at least ten times. The V gene is TRBV29-1, the J gene TRBJ1-2; D gene unclear. Looked up from germline, CDR1 is SQVTM and CDR2 is ANQGSEA. The CDR3 is 13 residues long. Trimming pared 5 bases from V and 3 bases from J, leaving 13 bases between. The CDR3 nucleotides are TGCAGCGTTCGCGTGGAGGGAGACTATGGCTACACCTTC. Amino acid sequence: CSVRVEGDYGYTF.

This clonotype was recorded at least ten times. V is TRBV3-1 and J is TRBJ2-7, with 7 nucleotides matching TRBD2. CDR1 and CDR2 (germline): LGHDT, YNNKEL (reference sequence). The ends lost 4 bases at V and 6 bases at J; junction bases unmatched: 12. This CDR3 comprises 15 residues. The CDR3 reads CASSLGAIAGVEQYF. CDR3 DNA sequence: TGTGCCAGCAGCCTAGGGGCGATAGCGGGTGTCGAGCAGTACTTC.

V gene TRBV10-3 combines with J gene TRBJ1-2, with TRBD1 as a possible D gene (5 bases). The V gene's germline CDR1 is ENHRY and CDR2 SYGVKD. Between the trimmed V and J ends, which lost 6 bases and 4 bases, there was a span of 12 bases. CDR3 length: 13 amino acids. CDR3 sequence reads: CAISPGGGYGYTF. Here the CDR3 DNA reads TGTGCCATCAGCCCGGGGGGGGGCTATGGCTACACCTTC.

This clonotype was recorded a few times. The chain employs TRBV7-9 and TRBJ2-7, with 8 bases identical to TRBD2. CDR1 and CDR2 (germline): SEHNR, FQNEAQ (reference sequence). The junction had 9 bases not matched to a gene; V was cut back by 4 bases and J by 7 bases. The CDR3 has 14 residues. CDR3 protein: CASSSGGEAREQYF. The CDR3 DNA reads as TGTGCCAGCAGCTCCGGGGGGGAGGCACGAGAGCAGTACTTC.

This clonotype has ten or more counts. The chain recombines TRBV30 with TRBJ1-2; 8 positions agree with TRBD1. The CDR3 is 14 amino acids. Germline V gene lookup returns CDR1 GTSNPN and CDR2 SVGIG (reference sequence). V dropped 5 bases and J dropped 3; count of bases not matched to a gene: 8. CDR3 bases: TGTGCCTGGTGGGGAGACAGGGGCCACTATGGCTACACCTTC. Translation: CAWWGDRGHYGYTF.

The chain has TRBV19 and TRBJ2-7, with 7 bases lining up with TRBD1. Germline loops: CDR1 LNHDA, CDR2 SQIVND (reference sequence). The CDR3 is 16 residues long. Trimming cost V 3 bases and J 0 bases; bases outside gene matches: 8. The CDR3 here is CASSMLPGQRSYEQYF. CDR3 DNA sequence: TGTGCCAGTAGTATGCTACCGGGACAGCGCTCCTACGAGCAGTACTTC.

A few counts support this clonotype. The chain uses TRBV7-2 and TRBJ2-1; possible D gene TRBD2, 5 bases. Germline loops: CDR1 SGHTA, CDR2 FQGNSA. Trimming removed 4 bases at V and 2 bases at J, with 18 bases between. The CDR3 covers 17 residues. In DNA form, the CDR3 reads TGTGCCAGCAGCTCTCCAAGAGGGCTAGCCGCCTACAATGAGCAGTTCTTC. This sequence encodes CASSSPRGLAAYNEQFF.

The rearrangement uses TRBV27 and TRBJ2-1; TRBD1 or TRBD2 may be the D gene (6 bases each). Germline V gives CDR1 MNHEY, CDR2 SMNVEV (reference sequence). Trimming pared 6 bases from V and 0 bases from J, leaving 18 bases between. The CDR3 covers 17 residues. The CDR3 DNA reads as TGTGCCAGCAGCACAAGTGGGGGGCGGAGCTCCTACAATGAGCAGTTCTTC. It encodes CASSTSGGRSSYNEQFF.

This clonotype was detected many times. V and J are TRBV30 and TRBJ2-7; TRBD1 matches 8 bases. Trimming removed 2 bases from V and 7 bases from J; junction bases left unmatched: 10. The CDR3 contains 14 residues. CDR1 and CDR2 (germline): GTSNPN, SVGIG (reference sequence). CDR3 nucleotides: TGTGCCTGGAGTTATGGGGACAGGCAAGGGGAGCAGTACTTC. Translation gives CAWSYGDRQGEQYF.

This CDR3 is CASSLEIHEQFF. The CDR3 coding sequence is TGTGCCAGCAGCTTGGAAATTCATGAGCAGTTCTTC. The chain uses TRBV7-9 and TRBJ2-1; no clear D. V was pared by 3 bases and J by 8 bases, with 8 bases between. CDR3 size: 12 residues. Germline CDR1 is SEHNR and CDR2 is FQNEAQ (reference sequence).